These T cell receptor beta chains were read from a single sample in a study of identical twins. Using its own MiXCR run on the 5' RACE reads, TCRdb lists one record per CDR3 protein. The table lists some 760,000 distinct CDR3 sequences, roughly 18% of them singletons. These data also formed part of another study, on T cells expressing NK-cell markers.

The sample taken for sequencing was PBMCs. Every receptor here comes from a young woman in good health. The CDR3 runs from the conserved cysteine through the conserved F or W. Each record gives: clone size, D gene, V gene, J gene, CDR3 DNA, CDR3 protein. D genes are given only for firm matches. Some rows have no size entry. The others give once, few or many, or a class for an expanded clone.

>.|.|TRBV20-1|TRBJ2-1
TGCAGTGCTAGAGTTGGGGCTAGTGGTAATGAGCAGTTCTTC
CSARVGASGNEQFF
>.|.|TRBV7-9|TRBJ1-4
TGTGCGTCAGGGGTCCGGGAAAAACTGTTTTTT
CASGVREKLFF
>.|TRBD2|TRBV5-1|TRBJ2-7
TGCGCCAGCAGCTCACTGGGAGCGGGAGTGGAGCAGTACTTC
CASSSLGAGVEQYF
>few|TRBD2|TRBV10-3|TRBJ2-1
TGTGCCATCAGGGGGACTAGCGGGAGAAATGAGCAGTTCTTC
CAIRGTSGRNEQFF
>few|.|TRBV27|TRBJ2-1
TGTGCCAGCAGTTTATCGGACCGACCCGAGCAGTTCTTC
CASSLSDRPEQFF
>.|TRBD2|TRBV6-2/TRBV6-3|TRBJ2-1
TGTGCCAGCAGACCCAGCGGGAGTACTTTGATGGGGCAGTTCTTC
CASRPSGSTLMGQFF
>few|TRBD2|TRBV20-1|TRBJ2-3
TGCAGTGCAATTGGGACTAGCGGGGATCCAGATACGCAGTATTTT
CSAIGTSGDPDTQYF
>few|TRBD2|TRBV6-6|TRBJ2-2
TGTGCCACCGCTAGCGGGGGGGCCCGGGAGCTGTTTTTT
CATASGGARELFF
>.|TRBD2|TRBV3-1|TRBJ2-3
TGTGCCAGCAGCCAAGGGTCTAGCGGGTACACAGATACGCAGTATTTT
CASSQGSSGYTDTQYF
>few|TRBD1|TRBV5-1|TRBJ2-7
TGCGCCAGAGAGAAACAGGGGGGCTACGAGCAGTACTTC
CAREKQGGYEQYF
>.|TRBD2|TRBV7-9|TRBJ2-7
TGTGCCAGCAGCCCGGGGGAGGGACCAGTCTACGAGCAGTACTTC
CASSPGEGPVYEQYF
>.|TRBD1|TRBV20-1|TRBJ2-5
TGCAGTGCCCAAAGGACAGGGGAGACCCAGTACTTC
CSAQRTGETQYF
>.|TRBD2|TRBV12-3/TRBV12-4|TRBJ2-3
TGTGCCAGCAGTCCGCGTGGGGGGGGAAGCACAGATACGCAGTATTTT
CASSPRGGGSTDTQYF
>once|.|TRBV7-6|TRBJ2-2
TGTGCCAGCAGCCCTGGGTACACCGGGGAGCTGTTTTTT
CASSPGYTGELFF
>few|.|TRBV9|TRBJ2-5
TGTGCCAGCAGCGTAGACCCTCAGAAGACCCAGTACTTC
CASSVDPQKTQYF
>few|.|TRBV12-3/TRBV12-4|TRBJ1-1
TGTGCCAGCAGTTCCGGACAGACTGAAGCTTTCTTT
CASSSGQTEAFF
>few|.|TRBV12-3/TRBV12-4|TRBJ2-1
TGTGCCAGCAGTTTCGGACCTCCCAACGAGCAGTTCTTC
CASSFGPPNEQFF
>few|TRBD2|TRBV18|TRBJ2-7
TGTGCCAGCTCACCCCCTTCTAGCGGCGGTTACGAGCAGTACTTC
CASSPPSSGGYEQYF
>.|.|TRBV7-9|TRBJ2-2
TGTGCCAGCAGCGCTGATACCGGGGAGCTGTTTTTT
CASSADTGELFF
>.|.|TRBV6-1|TRBJ2-7
TGTGCCAGCAGGTGGACAGTCAATCATTACGAGCAGTACTTC
CASRWTVNHYEQYF
>few|.|TRBV27|TRBJ2-1
TGTGCCAGCAGTTTACGAGCCTCAAATGAGCAGTTCTTC
CASSLRASNEQFF
>.|TRBD1|TRBV5-6|TRBJ2-4
TGTGCCAGCAGCTCGGGACAGGGGTTTAACATTCAGTACTTC
CASSSGQGFNIQYF
>few|TRBD1|TRBV10-3|TRBJ1-4
TGTGCCATCAGAAACGGACAGGGGGCTAATGAAAAACTGTTTTTT
CAIRNGQGANEKLFF
>few|TRBD2|TRBV7-9|TRBJ2-7
TGTGCCAGCAGCTTAGTGGGACTAAGCCAGCAGTACTTC
CASSLVGLSQQYF
>few|.|TRBV12-3/TRBV12-4|TRBJ2-7
TGTGCCAGCAGTTTTAGGCGGACAAAGCCGGGCGAGCAGTACTTC
CASSFRRTKPGEQYF
>few|.|TRBV5-1|TRBJ1-2
TGCGCCAGCAGCTTGACCACGCAGGGCTATGGCTACACCTTC
CASSLTTQGYGYTF
>.|.|TRBV10-3|TRBJ2-3
TGTGCCATCAGTGAGTCCGGTCTTCGGGGGGATACGCAGTATTTT
CAISESGLRGDTQYF
>.|TRBD1|TRBV10-3|TRBJ1-1
TGTGCCATCAGTAAGGACAGGGACACTGAAGCTTTCTTT
CAISKDRDTEAFF
>many|.|TRBV11-3|TRBJ2-1
TGTGCCAGCGGCGACAGCTACAATGAGCAGTTCTTC
CASGDSYNEQFF
>.|TRBD2|TRBV12-3/TRBV12-4|TRBJ2-3
TGTGCCAGCAGTTGGGCGGGAGGGGATAGAGATACGCAGTATTTT
CASSWAGGDRDTQYF
>many|.|TRBV20-1|TRBJ1-4
TGCAGTGCTAGTTCAGGGACGAATGAAAAACTGTTTTTT
CSASSGTNEKLFF
>few|.|TRBV7-9|TRBJ2-1
TGTGCCAGCAGCTTAGACGGCTTGGGGGTTCAGTTCTTC
CASSLDGLGVQFF
>few|.|TRBV6-2/TRBV6-3|TRBJ1-2
TGTGCCAGCAGTTATGGGTCTGCAGGCCTTAACTATGGCTACACCTTC
CASSYGSAGLNYGYTF
>.|TRBD2|TRBV7-2|TRBJ2-1
TGTGCCAGCAGCAGAGCGGGAGTGCCGTTCTTC
CASSRAGVPFF
>.|TRBD2|TRBV20-1|TRBJ2-3
TGCAGTGCCCATCCAGCGGGAGGGATTAGCACAGATACGCAGTATTTT
CSAHPAGGISTDTQYF
>.|.|TRBV7-9|TRBJ1-1
TGTGCCAGCAGCTTAGTTCAACCCACTGAAGCTTTCTTT
CASSLVQPTEAFF